This T cell receptor (beta chain) was recorded in a study of molecular identifiers for immune sequencing clone quantification. The junction had 8 bases not matched to a gene; V was cut back by 5 bases and J by 2 bases. This CDR3 is built from 16 residues. Germline CDR1 SEHNR, CDR2 FQNEAQ (reference sequence). Naive CD8 T cell sorting was performed on the CD8+CD4-CCR7+CD45RA+ phenotype. A word on this clonotype: No antigen is known for it.

Bulk libraries came from a prior protocol with listed TCR primers. TCRdb reanalysed the PCR reads using MiXCR and keeps one entry per CDR3 protein. Of more than 450,000 distinct CDR3 sequences detected, roughly a fifth appear once; the ten largest clones hold about 0.78%. Overall study findings and caveats: Sizes of clones that are highly expanded could be underestimated (if identical TCR molecules share a barcode). Beyond 20 RNA copies, clones held over 98% of effector molecules, compared with under 1% in naive cells.

The sequencing input was naive CD8+ T cells from blood, with Jurkat cell RNA spiked in. Subset specified: FACS-sorted CD8+CD4-CCR7+CD45RA+ naive T cells. The TCR comes from a human donor in good health. Some libraries in this study had Jurkat cell RNA spiked in. The rearrangement links TRBV7-9 to TRBJ2-7; TRBD2 aligns across 11 bases. CDR3 sequence reads: CASSAGTSGTPYEQYF. In DNA form, the CDR3 reads TGTGCCAGCAGCGCAGGGACTAGCGGAACTCCCTACGAGCAGTACTTC.